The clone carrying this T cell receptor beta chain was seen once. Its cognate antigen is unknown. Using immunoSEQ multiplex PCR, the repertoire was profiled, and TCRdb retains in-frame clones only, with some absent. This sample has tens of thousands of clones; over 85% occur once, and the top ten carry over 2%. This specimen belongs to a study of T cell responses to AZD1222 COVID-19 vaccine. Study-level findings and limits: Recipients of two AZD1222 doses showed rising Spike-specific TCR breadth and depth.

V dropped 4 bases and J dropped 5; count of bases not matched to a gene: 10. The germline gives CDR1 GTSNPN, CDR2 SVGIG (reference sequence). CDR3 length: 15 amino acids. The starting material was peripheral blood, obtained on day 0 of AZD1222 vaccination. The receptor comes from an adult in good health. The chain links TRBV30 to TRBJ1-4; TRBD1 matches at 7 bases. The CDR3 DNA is TGTGCCTGGACCGGACAGGTTCTAAGAAATGAAAAACTGTTTTTT. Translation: CAWTGQVLRNEKLFF.